Shown below are 10 T cell receptor beta chains from a single sample sequenced in a study of monozygotic twins with inflammatory bowel disease. TCRdb re-called the 5' RACE reads and gives one entry per CDR3 protein, without DNA. Here the sample table reports about 380,000 distinct CDR3 sequences. The specimen sequenced was blood. The receptors come from a human donor with ulcerative colitis or Crohn's disease, or a healthy co-twin of an affected twin (not recorded which).

The rearrangement links TRBV29-1 to TRBJ1-2; TCRdb outputs TRBD1, but without DNA this stays unchecked. This CDR3 comprises 12 residues. Germline V gene lookup returns CDR1 SQVTM and CDR2 ANQGSEA. CDR3 loop: CSVAREPTRYTF.

The chain combines TRBV7-2 with TRBJ2-2; lacking DNA, the TRBD1 call made by TCRdb goes unchecked. Germline CDR1 reads SGHTA; CDR2 reads FQGNSA. The CDR3 is 17 residues long. The CDR3 sequence: CASSLFPAGQGLGELFF. The full variable domain, in which reference TRBV7-2 and TRBJ2-2 provide the parts outside the CDR3, is GAGVSQSPSNKVTEKGKDVELRCDPISGHTALYWYRQSLGQGLEFLIYFQGNSAPDKSGLPSDRFSAERTGGSVSTLTIQRTQQEDSAVYLCASSLFPAGQGLGELFFGEGSRLTVL.

CDR3 protein: CASSQDLGASGGRQETQYF. The V and J genes are TRBV4-2 and TRBJ2-5; TCRdb indicates TRBD2, and absent DNA this call remains unverified. Germline CDR1 reads LGHNA; CDR2 reads YNFKEQ. The CDR3 contains 19 residues.

The rearrangement uses TRBV5-1 and TRBJ2-1; TCRdb selects TRBD2, and the lack of DNA leaves this call unchecked. Germline assignment: CDR1 SGHRS and CDR2 YFSETQ. The CDR3 is made up of 15 amino acids. This chain's CDR3 is CASSSSSGGIGEQFF.

The rearrangement links TRBV20-1 to TRBJ1-2; the TCRdb call, TRBD1, lacks DNA for checking. This CDR3 spans 13 amino acids. Germline-derived CDR1 and CDR2 are DFQATT and SNEGSKA (reference sequence). CDR3 sequence reads: CSVQPGQDLSYTF.

The V gene is TRBV7-8, the J gene TRBJ1-1; TCRdb calls TRBD1, which cannot be checked without DNA. Germline CDR1 and CDR2: SGHVS and FQNEAQ. The CDR3 sequence is 14 residues long. The CDR3 loop reads CASSPVRVGTEAFF.

This rearrangement joins TRBV12-3 or TRBV12-4 to TRBJ2-7; without DNA, the TCRdb call of TRBD1 cannot be checked. The CDR3 loop spans 15 amino acids. CDR3 amino acids: CASSLADSPTYEQYF.

The chain employs TRBV7-8 and TRBJ1-6; TCRdb gives TRBD1 as the D gene, but with no DNA this cannot be confirmed. This CDR3 has 16 amino acids. Germline lookup yields CDR1 SGHVS and CDR2 FQNEAQ. The CDR3 sequence: CASSFQGLTYNSPLHF.

The chain recombines TRBV7-2 with TRBJ2-2; the TCRdb call, TRBD1, lacks DNA for checking. Per germline, CDR1 SGHTA and CDR2 FQGNSA. The CDR3 totals 15 residues. CDR3 amino acids: CASSLVGRGTGELFF.

The chain's CDR3 is CASRKSGGPTGELFF. The chain couples TRBV3-1 to TRBJ2-2; TCRdb selects TRBD2, and the lack of DNA leaves this call unchecked. Germline CDR1 LGHDT, CDR2 YNNKEL (reference sequence). This CDR3 is built from 15 residues.